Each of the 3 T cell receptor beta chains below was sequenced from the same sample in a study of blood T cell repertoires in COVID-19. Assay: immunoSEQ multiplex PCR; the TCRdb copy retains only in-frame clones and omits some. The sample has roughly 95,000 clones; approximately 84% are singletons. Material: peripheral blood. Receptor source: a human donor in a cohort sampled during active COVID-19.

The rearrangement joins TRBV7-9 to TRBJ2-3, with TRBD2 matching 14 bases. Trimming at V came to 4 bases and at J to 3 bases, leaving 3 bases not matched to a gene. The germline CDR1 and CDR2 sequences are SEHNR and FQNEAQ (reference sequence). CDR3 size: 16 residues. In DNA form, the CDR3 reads TGTGCCAGCAGCTCGGGGACTAGCGGGAGAACAGATACGCAGTATTTT. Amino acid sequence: CASSSGTSGRTDTQYF.

CDR3: CASSYGTGYNEQFF. In DNA form, the CDR3 reads TGTGCCAGCAGTTACGGGACTGGGTACAATGAGCAGTTCTTC. V gene TRBV6-5 combines with J gene TRBJ2-1; a possible D gene is TRBD2 (6 bases). The CDR3 consists of 14 residues. V lost 2 bases to trimming and J lost 4 bases, with 9 bases between them. The germline gives CDR1 MNHEY, CDR2 SVGAGI.

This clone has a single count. CDR3 region: CASRLAGEQYF. The CDR3 DNA follows: TGTGCCAGCCGACTAGCGGGCGAGCAGTACTTC. The J gene is TRBJ2-7, the V gene TRBV2; 10 bases line up with TRBD2. The CDR3 has 11 residues. The germline V gene encodes CDR1 SNHLY and CDR2 FYNNEI. The junction had 1 base not matched to a gene; V was cut back by 8 bases and J by 6 bases.